This TCR beta chain stems from a study of tumor and adjacent non-tumor tissue in lung cancer. Looking at the study overall: Samples averaged around 3.9 million productive TCRbeta reads each. Study conclusions and caveats: Compared with tumor, normal lung showed significantly lower TCR diversity.

No cell sorting was done before RNA was extracted from the tissue. More than 3 cm separated this lung sample from the edge of the tumor. Newly diagnosed lung cancer patients had thoracic surgery in China, August–late 2014, without prior chemotherapy. TCRbeta libraries were built with three rounds of nested PCR, modified from ARM-PCR. TCRdb recomputed calls from the multiplex PCR reads with MiXCR, one row per CDR3 protein. The sample consists of 60,000 to 100,000 distinct CDR3 sequences, over 65% of them appearing once. V trimming: 7 bases; J trimming: 7 bases; junction bases outside the gene matches: 10. Germline V CDR1 and CDR2: MNHNS, SASEGT. The CDR3 sequence is 14 residues long. This clonotype was seen a single time. Its antigen is unidentified.

The sequence was obtained from a man in his 70s with non-small cell lung cancer. V and J are TRBV6-1 and TRBJ1-2, with TRBD1 identical over 9 bases. Sequenced: distant non-tumor lung tissue. For the CDR3, the DNA is TGTGCCAGCACTCCCGGGACAGGGACGTTTGGCTACACCTTC. This translates into CASTPGTGTFGYTF.